This TCR beta chain derives from a study of blood T cells in healthy people across ages. Study-wide results and limits: Per million T cells, TCR beta diversity dropped about linearly as age rose. Comparison with aged donors showed that long-lived donors had more naive CD4+ cells and higher diversity. Estimated diversity across one million T cells was deemed an underestimate.

A J-beta primer mix and a sample-barcoded 5' primer were used in a second PCR of roughly 6 to 11 cycles. TCRdb called the 5' RACE reads again in MiXCR, with one record for every CDR3 protein. Of around 1.1 million distinct CDR3 sequences in the sample, approximately 38% were seen once. V dropped 7 bases and J dropped 7; count of bases not matched to a gene: 12. The CDR3 covers 14 residues. Looked up from germline, CDR1 is SQVTM and CDR2 is ANQGSEA. This clonotype was picked up one time. Antigen: not known. The chain uses TRBV29-1 and TRBJ1-4; TRBD1 matches 7 bases. The source of this sequence is a man between 18 and 29 years old in good health. The sequenced sample consisted of blood. CDR3 sequence: CSANAGGRGEKLFF. The CDR3 DNA reads TGCAGCGCGAATGCAGGGGGGCGTGGTGAAAAACTGTTTTTT.